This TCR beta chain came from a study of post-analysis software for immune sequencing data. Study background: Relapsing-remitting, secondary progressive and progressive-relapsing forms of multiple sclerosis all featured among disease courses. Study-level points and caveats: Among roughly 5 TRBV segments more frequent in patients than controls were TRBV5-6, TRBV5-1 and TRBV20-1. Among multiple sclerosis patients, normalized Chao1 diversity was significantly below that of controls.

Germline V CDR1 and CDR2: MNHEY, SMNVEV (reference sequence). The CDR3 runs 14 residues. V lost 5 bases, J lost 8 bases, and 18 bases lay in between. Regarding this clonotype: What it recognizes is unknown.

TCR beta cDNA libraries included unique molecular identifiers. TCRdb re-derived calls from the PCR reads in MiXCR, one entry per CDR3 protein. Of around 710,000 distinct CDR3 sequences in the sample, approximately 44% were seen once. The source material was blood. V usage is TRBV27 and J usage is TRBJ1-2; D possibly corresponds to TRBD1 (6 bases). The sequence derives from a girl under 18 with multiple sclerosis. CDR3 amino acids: CASSETGTDFGYTF. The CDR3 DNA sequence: TGTGCCAGCAGTGAAACAGGGACCGATTTCGGCTACACCTTC.